Following are 29 T cell receptor beta chains from one sample sequenced in a study of PD-1 blockade in classical Hodgkin lymphoma. Libraries were prepared by immunoSEQ multiplex PCR; TCRdb keeps only in-frame clonotypes and omits some of them. The sample holds 30,000 to 40,000 clones, about 94% seen once. Time point of the sample: cycle 4 day 1 (C4D1), after less than 7 weeks of nivolumab. With no exception, relapse followed autologous stem cell transplantation in all patients, and brentuximab vedotin exposure varied. Out of thawed PBMCs, magnetic negative selection purified CD4+ T cells. This material consisted of CD4+ T cells from blood, taken before the fourth cycle of nivolumab. Every receptor here comes from a human donor with classical Hodgkin lymphoma.

V and J are TRBV27 and TRBJ2-1; 10 nucleotides align to TRBD2. The CDR3 has 15 amino acids. The germline gives CDR1 MNHEY, CDR2 SMNVEV (reference sequence). J was trimmed by 9 bases and V by 2 bases; bases with no gene match: 7. The CDR3 DNA reads as TGTGCCAGCAGTTTACTTGCTAGCGGGAGTGGTGAGCAGTTCTTC. Protein product: CASSLLASGSGEQFF.

The chain combines TRBV28 with TRBJ1-1; D gene uncertain. With 6 bases removed from V and 4 bases from J, the gap between germline ends came to 12 bases. CDR1 MDHEN and CDR2 SYDVKM come from the germline V gene. CDR3 length equals 13 residues. The CDR3: CASRPPVGTEAFF. CDR3 sequence (DNA): TGTGCCAGCAGGCCCCCGGTGGGCACTGAAGCTTTCTTT.

The chain is built from TRBV29-1 and TRBJ2-7, with 8 bases identical to TRBD1. Germline V lookup: CDR1 SQVTM, CDR2 ANQGSEA. J lost 3 bases, V lost 6 bases, and 4 bases had no gene match. The CDR3 covers 12 residues. CDR3: CSVRTGGYEQYF. As DNA, the CDR3 is TGCAGCGTGAGAACAGGGGGCTACGAGCAGTACTTC.

A few counts support this clone. The chain couples TRBV10-1 to TRBJ1-1; 7 positions agree with TRBD1. Germline V lookup: CDR1 WNHNN, CDR2 SYGVQD (reference sequence). The ends lost 8 bases at V and 1 base at J; junction bases unmatched: 4. The CDR3 is 13 amino acids. This chain's CDR3 is CASSGQQNTEAFF. CDR3 sequence (DNA): TGCGCCAGCTCGGGACAGCAGAACACTGAAGCTTTCTTT.

The rearrangement uses TRBV25-1 and TRBJ2-1; D is possibly TRBD2 (6 bases). This CDR3 comprises 17 residues. The V gene's germline CDR1 is MGHDK and CDR2 SYGVNS. V was clipped by 3 bases and J by 0 bases, with 15 bases between them. CDR3 loop: CASSDIRGLASYNEQFF. As DNA, the CDR3 is TGTGCCAGCAGTGACATTAGGGGACTTGCCTCCTACAATGAGCAGTTCTTC. The full variable domain, completed using reference TRBV25-1 and TRBJ2-1, is EADIYQTPRYLVIGTGKKITLECSQTMGHDKMYWYQQDPGMELHLIHYSYGVNSTEKGDLSSESTVSRIRTEHFPLTLESARPSHTSQYLCASSDIRGLASYNEQFFGPGTRLTVL.

This chain joins TRBV28 and TRBJ1-5; D possibly corresponds to TRBD1 (5 bases). Looked up from germline, CDR1 is MDHEN and CDR2 is SYDVKM. Trimming removed 6 bases at V and 0 bases at J, with 15 bases between. This CDR3 is 16 amino acids long. In DNA form, the CDR3 reads TGTGCCAGCAGCTTACCCCCAGGGAATAGCAATCAGCCCCAGCATTTT. Protein product: CASSLPPGNSNQPQHF. The full variable domain, completed using reference TRBV28 and TRBJ1-5, is DVKVTQSSRYLVKRTGEKVFLECVQDMDHENMFWYRQDPGLGLRLIYFSYDVKMKEKGDIPEGYSVSREKKERFSLILESASTNQTSMYLCASSLPPGNSNQPQHFGDGTRLSIL.

V usage is TRBV19 and J usage is TRBJ2-2, with 10 bases aligning to TRBD1. This CDR3 is built from 18 residues. Germline trimming cut 2 bases from V and 6 bases from J; bases unmatched to any gene: 12. Germline V gene data show CDR1 as LNHDA and CDR2 as SQIVND (reference sequence). The CDR3: CASSIRDRGGSSAGELFF. The CDR3 DNA is TGTGCCAGTAGTATAAGGGACAGGGGCGGGAGCAGCGCCGGGGAGCTGTTTTTT.

The chain links TRBV28 to TRBJ2-7; 7 nucleotides match TRBD1. J lost 3 bases, V lost 3 bases, and 5 bases had no gene match. Germline-derived CDR1 and CDR2 are MDHEN and SYDVKM. The CDR3 sequence is 14 residues long. This chain's CDR3 is CASSFRDSYYEQYF. The CDR3 nucleotides read TGTGCCAGCAGTTTCCGGGACAGCTACTACGAGCAGTACTTC.

This sequence joins TRBV27 and TRBJ2-5; 8 bases align to TRBD2. There are 15 residues in the CDR3. Germline V lookup: CDR1 MNHEY, CDR2 SMNVEV (reference sequence). V gave up 7 bases and J gave up 4 bases; unmatched junction bases: 11. DNA of the CDR3: TGTGCCAGCACCCGCCTCAGCGGGAGAGGAGAGACCCAGTACTTC. It encodes CASTRLSGRGETQYF.

The genes are TRBV6-5 and TRBJ1-2; 10 bases match TRBD1. After removal of 6 bases from V and 6 bases from J, the junction contained 4 bases not matched to a gene. This CDR3 is built from 13 residues. Germline values: CDR1 MNHEY, CDR2 SVGAGI. In nucleotides, the CDR3 is TGTGCCAGCAGGGAGACAGGGGGCCATGGCTACACCTTC. Translation: CASRETGGHGYTF.

The gene calls are TRBV6-6 and TRBJ2-2; TRBD1 matches 7 bases. CDR3 length: 16 amino acids. After removal of 0 bases from V and 4 bases from J, the junction contained 5 bases not matched to a gene. Germline V gives CDR1 MNHNY, CDR2 SVGAGI (reference sequence). CDR3 protein: CASSYSGGKGTGELFF. The CDR3 DNA is TGTGCCAGCAGTTACTCAGGGGGCAAGGGCACCGGGGAGCTGTTTTTT.

J is TRBJ2-7 and V is TRBV28; possible D gene TRBD1, 5 bases. This CDR3 spans 17 amino acids. V gave up 3 bases and J gave up 0 bases, with 18 bases separating them. The germline V gene has CDR1 MDHEN and CDR2 SYDVKM. The CDR3 here is CASSFPRAVSNSYEQYF. The DNA of the CDR3 is TGTGCCAGCAGTTTCCCCAGGGCAGTCTCCAACTCCTACGAGCAGTACTTC. Using reference TRBV28 and TRBJ2-7 for the parts outside the CDR3, the full variable domain is DVKVTQSSRYLVKRTGEKVFLECVQDMDHENMFWYRQDPGLGLRLIYFSYDVKMKEKGDIPEGYSVSREKKERFSLILESASTNQTSMYLCASSFPRAVSNSYEQYFGPGTRLTVT.

The genes are TRBV25-1 and TRBJ2-7, with TRBD2 as a possible D gene (5 bases). Trimming shortened V by 4 bases and J by 5 bases, and 15 bases separated the two germline ends. From germline, CDR1 is MGHDK and CDR2 SYGVNS. The CDR3 length is 14 residues. CDR3 residues: CASSVRGPLDEQYF. DNA for the CDR3: TGTGCCAGCAGTGTCCGGGGTCCCCTAGACGAGCAGTACTTC.

This clone was found a few times. The chain employs TRBV30 and TRBJ2-1, with a weak D call TRBD1 (6 bases). The length of the CDR3 is 13 residues. Germline V gene lookup returns CDR1 GTSNPN and CDR2 SVGIG (reference sequence). DNA of the CDR3: TGTGTGTTAGGGACAACCTGGAACGATGAGCAGTTCTTC. Its protein is CVLGTTWNDEQFF.

The chain combines TRBV12-5 with TRBJ1-5, with D uncertain. The CDR3 covers 13 residues. Trimming took off 5 bases at V and 6 bases at J, with 11 bases between the two ends. Germline CDR1 reads LGHNT; CDR2 reads FRNRAP. CDR3 nucleotides: TGTGCTAGTGGTCCCCGACCGGGTCAGCCCCAGCATTTT. Its translation: CASGPRPGQPQHF. Combining the CDR3 with reference TRBV12-5 and TRBJ1-5 gives the whole variable domain DARVTQTPRHKVTEMGQEVTMRCQPILGHNTVFWYRQTMMQGLELLAYFRNRAPLDDSGMPKDRFSAEMPDATLATLKIQPSEPRDSAVYFCASGPRPGQPQHFGDGTRLSIL.

The chain joins TRBV5-1 to TRBJ2-1; D may be TRBD2 (6 bases). Trimming removed 0 bases from V and 3 bases from J, with 10 bases in between. The CDR3 is 15 residues long. Germline V CDR1 and CDR2: SGHRS, YFSETQ. CDR3 sequence reads: CASSLGTGSYNEQFF. In DNA form, the CDR3 reads TGCGCCAGCAGCTTGGGAACCGGGAGCTACAATGAGCAGTTCTTC.

The genes are TRBV4-1 and TRBJ2-1, with 13 bases fitting TRBD2. The CDR3 runs 16 residues. Germline V gene sequence: CDR1 MGHRA, CDR2 YSYEKL. With V trimmed by 4 bases and J by 2 bases, 2 bases remained unmatched. CDR3 bases: TGCGCCAGCAGCCTCGGGACTAGCGGGACCTACAATGAGCAGTTCTTC. It encodes CASSLGTSGTYNEQFF.

This clone came up a few times. The chain uses TRBV25-1 and TRBJ2-3; D may be TRBD2 (6 bases). Trimming took 4 bases from V and 6 from J, leaving 14 bases between them. Germline CDR1 reads MGHDK; CDR2 reads SYGVNS. The CDR3 spans 14 residues. This chain's CDR3 is CASSVKREYDTQYF. CDR3 bases: TGTGCCAGCAGTGTAAAACGGGAGTACGATACGCAGTATTTT.

V and J are TRBV7-9 and TRBJ2-1; D is undetermined. Looked up from germline, CDR1 is SEHNR and CDR2 is FQNEAQ (reference sequence). Trimming stripped 1 base from V and 0 bases from J, with 13 bases between. CDR3 size: 17 residues. The CDR3: CASSLVGAYRSYNEQFF. DNA for the CDR3: TGTGCCAGCAGCTTAGTCGGAGCTTACCGCTCCTACAATGAGCAGTTCTTC.

The J gene is TRBJ2-1, the V gene TRBV6-6, with TRBD1 identical over 7 bases. V shed 6 bases, J shed 2 bases, and the junction held 4 bases outside the gene matches. The germline CDR1 and CDR2 sequences are MNHNY and SVGAGI (reference sequence). The CDR3 totals 14 residues. CDR3 nucleotide sequence: TGTGCCAGCAGAGAACAGGGGACCTACAATGAGCAGTTCTTC. It encodes CASREQGTYNEQFF.

This chain connects TRBV7-9 to TRBJ1-3; 8 nucleotides line up with TRBD1. Losses at the gene ends were 5 bases for V and 10 bases for J; bases not matched to a gene: 10. In germline, CDR1 is SEHNR, CDR2 FQNEAQ (reference sequence). This CDR3 region has 14 residues. CDR3 in amino acids: CASSPMTGEKTIYF. Here the CDR3 DNA reads TGTGCCAGCAGCCCGATGACAGGGGAAAAAACCATATATTTT.

The chain employs TRBV2 and TRBJ1-5; TRBD1 agrees at 8 bases. The V and J ends lost 6 bases and 4 bases, in that order; junction bases with no gene match: 8. Germline lookup yields CDR1 SNHLY and CDR2 FYNNEI. The CDR3 length is 15 residues. CDR3 DNA: TGTGCCAGCAGCCCGGGACAGGTCGAAAATCAGCCCCAGCATTTT. Protein product: CASSPGQVENQPQHF.

The rearrangement links TRBV30 to TRBJ1-1, with 9 bases fitting TRBD1. Unmatched junction bases numbered 6, after V lost 4 bases and J lost 0 bases. CDR1 is GTSNPN, CDR2 SVGIG, per germline (reference sequence). The CDR3 has 15 amino acids. The CDR3 nucleotides are TGTGCCTGGACCAGGACAGGGGCTCTGAACACTGAAGCTTTCTTT. Its translation is CAWTRTGALNTEAFF.

V and J are TRBV10-2 and TRBJ1-3; D gene uncertain. CDR1 is WSHSY and CDR2 is SAAADI in the germline V gene. This CDR3 contains 15 residues. V was cut by 8 bases and J by 4 bases, with 18 bases left in between. The CDR3 DNA sequence: TGCGCCAGCGGCGGAAGAGCGCAGGAGGGAAACACCATATATTTT. Amino acids: CASGGRAQEGNTIYF.

This sequence joins TRBV15 and TRBJ2-5; 11 positions agree with TRBD1. Trimming cost V 1 base and J 2 bases; bases outside gene matches: 9. The CDR3 consists of 18 residues. Per germline, CDR1 LNHNV and CDR2 YYDKDF (reference sequence). The CDR3 protein is CATSRARDRGSRQETQYF. DNA for the CDR3: TGTGCCACCAGCAGAGCTAGGGACAGGGGGTCACGGCAAGAGACCCAGTACTTC.

The chain links TRBV2 to TRBJ2-3; no firm D call. This CDR3 is built from 11 residues. With 7 bases removed from V and 1 base from J, the gap between germline ends came to 3 bases. From germline, CDR1 is SNHLY and CDR2 FYNNEI. Written as DNA, the CDR3 is TGTGCCAGCATACGCACAGATACGCAGTATTTT. It codes for CASIRTDTQYF.

This rearrangement joins TRBV7-8 to TRBJ2-2; no clear D. The germline V and J ends were trimmed by 5 bases and 6 bases, with 7 bases remaining between them. This CDR3 spans 12 amino acids. Germline V gene data show CDR1 as SGHVS and CDR2 as FQNEAQ. The CDR3 sequence: CASSVGPGELFF. As DNA, the CDR3 is TGTGCCAGCAGCGTTGGACCCGGGGAGCTGTTTTTT.

The chain carries TRBV5-6 and TRBJ1-1; D might be TRBD1 (5 bases). V was trimmed by 1 base and J by 2 bases, leaving 9 bases between them. The CDR3 runs 14 residues. Germline V gene lookup returns CDR1 SGHDT and CDR2 YYEEEE. CDR3 residues: CASSLFDSNTEAFF. CDR3 DNA: TGTGCCAGCAGCTTGTTTGACAGCAACACTGAAGCTTTCTTT. Drawing the rest from reference TRBV5-6 and TRBJ1-1, the complete variable domain is DAGVTQSPTHLIKTRGQQVTLRCSPKSGHDTVSWYQQALGQGPQFIFQYYEEEERQRGNFPDRFSGHQFPNYSSELNVNALLLGDSALYLCASSLFDSNTEAFFGQGTRLTVV.

This chain joins TRBV5-1 and TRBJ2-7; D not resolved. CDR1 is SGHRS and CDR2 is YFSETQ in the germline V gene. The germline V and J ends were trimmed by 1 base and 5 bases, with 16 bases remaining between them. This CDR3 region has 15 residues. CDR3 sequence (DNA): TGCGCCAGCAGCTTGTTACTGGGAATTGAACACGAGCAGTACTTC. Translation: CASSLLLGIEHEQYF.